What follows are 27 T cell receptor beta chains derived from one specimen sequenced in a study of regulatory T cells in long-lasting Graves disease. This sample's time point: newly diagnosed GD, antithyroid drugs for less than 3 months. The TCR library used RNA extracted from PBMCs. Arm-PCR of CDR3 regions with iRepertoire HTBI primers generated TCR beta libraries. TCRdb reanalysed the multiplex PCR reads using MiXCR and keeps one entry per CDR3 protein. The data contain approximately 400,000 distinct CDR3 sequences, about 15% of them singletons. The same sample was also used in a study of T cells in Graves' hyperthyroidism and ophthalmopathy.

Material: peripheral blood mononuclear cells (PBMCs), obtained at new diagnosis, from a patient treated with antithyroid drugs. The source of these receptors is a woman aged 25-40 years with Graves disease.

This clonotype was detected many times. The DNA for the CDR3 is TGCAGTGCTAGTCCCTCAGACAGGGTTGTCGTCTACGAGCAGTACTTC. This sequence encodes CSASPSDRVVVYEQYF. The chain is built from TRBV20-1 and TRBJ2-7; TRBD1 matches 7 bases. Germline V gene lookup returns CDR1 DFQATT and CDR2 SNEGSKA (reference sequence). V shed 3 bases, J shed 3 bases, and the junction held 14 bases outside the gene matches. The CDR3 has 16 residues.

This clonotype came up many times. V usage is TRBV11-2 and J usage is TRBJ2-7; perhaps TRBD2 as D (6 bases). Germline V gene data show CDR1 as SGHAT and CDR2 as FQNNGV. The CDR3 has 18 residues. V was pared by 2 bases and J by 5 bases, with 25 bases between. The CDR3 nucleotides read TGTGCCAGCAGCTTAATGTTAGGAGGGCGACGGTATTGGAACGAGCAGTACTTC. Translation: CASSLMLGGRRYWNEQYF. Full variable domain (remainder filled in from reference TRBV11-2 and TRBJ2-7): EAGVAQSPRYKIIEKRQSVAFWCNPISGHATLYWYQQILGQGPKLLIQFQNNGVVDDSQLPKDRFSAERLKGVDSTLKIQPAKLEDSAVYLCASSLMLGGRRYWNEQYFGPGTRLTVT.

The rearrangement joins TRBV3-1 to TRBJ1-1; D remains unclear. V was cut by 0 bases and J by 11 bases, with 16 bases left in between. CDR3 length: 14 residues. Germline V gene lookup returns CDR1 LGHDT and CDR2 YNNKEL (reference sequence). In nucleotides, the CDR3 is TGTGCCAGCAGCCAAGATCGCGCCAGCTTAGGGGCTTTCTTT. It yields the protein CASSQDRASLGAFF. The entire variable domain, with the rest obtained from reference TRBV3-1 and TRBJ1-1, is as follows: DTAVSQTPKYLVTQMGNDKSIKCEQNLGHDTMYWYKQDSKKFLKIMFSYNNKELIINETVPNRFSPKSPDKAHLNLHINSLELGDSAVYFCASSQDRASLGAFFGQGTRLTVV.

This clonotype was observed at least ten times. The chain carries TRBV7-9 and TRBJ2-1, with D perhaps TRBD2 (6 bases). CDR3 length: 14 residues. CDR1 SEHNR and CDR2 FQNEAQ come from the germline V gene (reference sequence). Trimming cost V 6 bases and J 2 bases, with 11 bases left between them. The DNA of the CDR3 is TGTGCCAGCAGTCGGGGGACCCCCTACAATGAGCAGTTCTTC. Translated, it gives CASSRGTPYNEQFF.

This clonotype was observed many times. The gene calls are TRBV7-8 and TRBJ1-5, with D possibly matching TRBD1 (5 bases). V was clipped by 5 bases and J by 1 base, with 12 bases between them. This CDR3 has 15 residues. CDR1 is SGHVS and CDR2 is FQNEAQ in the germline V gene. The CDR3: CASSPRVESNQPQHF. The CDR3 region has the DNA TGTGCCAGCAGCCCCAGGGTGGAGAGCAATCAGCCCCAGCATTTT.

This clonotype was found a few times. The CDR3 bases are TGTGCCACCATCGTGCAAGGCAGGCAGACAGATACGCAGTATTTT. Its protein is CATIVQGRQTDTQYF. V is TRBV24-1 and J is TRBJ2-3; D not resolved. The germline CDR1 and CDR2 sequences are KGHDR and SFDVKD. The CDR3 covers 15 residues. Trimming cost V 8 bases and J 3 bases, with 17 bases left between them.

The gene calls are TRBV13 and TRBJ2-7; 7 bases are a match to TRBD2. The CDR3 runs to 16 residues. The V gene end was trimmed by 5 bases and the J gene end by 0 bases; junction bases not matched to a gene: 10. Germline V gene lookup returns CDR1 PRHDT and CDR2 FYEKMQ (reference sequence). CDR3 nucleotide sequence: TGTGCCAGCAGCCTCGGTCCTAGCGGAATCTCCTACGAGCAGTACTTC. Translation gives CASSLGPSGISYEQYF.

This clonotype was seen more than once but under ten times. The rearrangement joins TRBV7-9 to TRBJ2-7; 10 bases align to TRBD2. Looked up from germline, CDR1 is SEHNR and CDR2 is FQNEAQ (reference sequence). This CDR3 contains 18 residues. With V trimmed by 4 bases and J by 5 bases, 17 bases remained unmatched. The CDR3: CASSSPGNQAGGPNEQYF. The CDR3 coding sequence is TGTGCCAGCAGCTCCCCTGGAAACCAAGCGGGAGGGCCGAACGAGCAGTACTTC.

In its sample, this clonotype was seen many times. CDR3 bases: TGTGCCTGGAGTGCGAGGACCGGCGGGGAGCTGTTTTTT. Amino acids: CAWSARTGGELFF. V is TRBV30 and J is TRBJ2-2; D unresolved. The CDR3 loop spans 13 amino acids. V was pared by 1 base and J by 7 bases, with 10 bases between. Germline CDR1 reads GTSNPN; CDR2 reads SVGIG (reference sequence).

This clonotype was seen more than once but under ten times. The chain links TRBV7-2 to TRBJ2-1; D might be TRBD1 (5 bases). The germline V gene has CDR1 SGHTA and CDR2 FQGNSA. Trimming pared 1 base from V and 2 bases from J, leaving 9 bases between. The CDR3 runs 15 residues. The CDR3 DNA reads TGTGCCAGCAGCTTAGAACAGGTACCCTACAATGAGCAGTTCTTC. It yields the protein CASSLEQVPYNEQFF.

The chain links TRBV15 to TRBJ2-3; 10 positions match TRBD2. The V segment lost 0 bases and the J segment 10 bases; nucleotides outside the gene matches: 4. The CDR3 extends over 14 amino acids. CDR1 LNHNV and CDR2 YYDKDF come from the germline V gene (reference sequence). The CDR3 DNA sequence: TGTGCCACCAGCAGAGATCTAGCGGGAGCGGCGCAGTATTTT. Amino acids: CATSRDLAGAAQYF.

This clonotype was seen many times. This chain connects TRBV13 to TRBJ2-4, with D hard to call. The germline V and J ends were trimmed by 5 bases and 0 bases, with 8 bases remaining between them. The CDR3 runs 14 residues. Germline lookup yields CDR1 PRHDT and CDR2 FYEKMQ (reference sequence). The CDR3 sequence is CASSPKLAKNIQYF. Here the CDR3 DNA reads TGTGCCAGCAGCCCCAAGTTAGCCAAAAACATTCAGTACTTC.

This clonotype has a count of ten or more. The gene calls are TRBV20-1 and TRBJ1-1, with 7 nucleotides matching TRBD1. The length of the CDR3 is 15 residues. J was trimmed by 0 bases and V by 6 bases; bases with no gene match: 10. Germline lookup yields CDR1 DFQATT and CDR2 SNEGSKA (reference sequence). The CDR3 region has the DNA TGCAGTGCGAGGACAGGCCGACCGATGAACACTGAAGCTTTCTTT. Translation: CSARTGRPMNTEAFF.

V is TRBV6-1 and J is TRBJ2-3; D is unresolved. The CDR3 is made up of 12 amino acids. Germline lookup yields CDR1 MNHNS and CDR2 SASEGT. V was clipped by 5 bases and J by 6 bases, with 9 bases between them. CDR3 bases: TGTGCCAGCAGTAAGACTGGGGATACGCAGTATTTT. This encodes CASSKTGDTQYF.

The rearrangement uses TRBV6-4 and TRBJ2-2; D not certain. V was pared by 5 bases and J by 1 base, with 8 bases between. Germline assignment: CDR1 MRHNA and CDR2 SNTAGT. There are 14 residues in the CDR3. CDR3 sequence (DNA): TGTGCCAGCAGTCAATACGGGAACACCGGGGAGCTGTTTTTT. It specifies CASSQYGNTGELFF.

The chain carries TRBV29-1 and TRBJ1-2, with D maybe TRBD1 (6 bases). Deletions cut 2 bases from V and 2 bases from J, with 15 bases between. Germline CDR1 SQVTM, CDR2 ANQGSEA. The CDR3 has 15 amino acids. The CDR3: CSVELAGETNYGYTF. The DNA for the CDR3 is TGCAGCGTTGAACTTGCAGGGGAAACCAACTATGGCTACACCTTC.

This clonotype was observed a few times. The chain is built from TRBV12-3 or TRBV12-4 and TRBJ2-2, with 9 bases fitting TRBD2. V gave up 5 bases and J gave up 5 bases; unmatched junction bases: 6. The CDR3 is 15 residues long. CDR3 in amino acids: CASSLRLAGTGELFF. The CDR3 bases are TGTGCCAGCAGTCTTCGGCTAGCGGGAACCGGGGAGCTGTTTTTT.

In its sample, this clonotype was seen a few times. The V gene is TRBV19, the J gene TRBJ2-7; 9 bases line up with TRBD2. Germline CDR1 is LNHDA and CDR2 is SQIVND (reference sequence). With 3 bases clipped from V and 4 bases from J, the junction kept 4 bases outside the gene matches. The CDR3 loop spans 14 amino acids. CDR3 sequence: CASSIPGLAYEQYF. The CDR3 DNA follows: TGTGCCAGTAGTATCCCGGGACTAGCATACGAGCAGTACTTC.

This clonotype has only a few counts. The rearrangement joins TRBV29-1 to TRBJ2-1; D is possibly TRBD1 (5 bases). Germline V gene lookup returns CDR1 SQVTM and CDR2 ANQGSEA. The CDR3 is made up of 13 amino acids. V was clipped by 5 bases and J by 4 bases, with 12 bases between them. The CDR3 here is CSVMGRLYNEQFF. CDR3 nucleotide sequence: TGCAGCGTTATGGGGCGGCTTTACAATGAGCAGTTCTTC.

CDR3 DNA sequence: TGCAGCGTTGTTTGGGGGGCGCGAGGGAATGAGCAGTTCTTC. This codes for CSVVWGARGNEQFF. The chain couples TRBV29-1 to TRBJ2-1; D may correspond to TRBD1 or TRBD2 (6 bases each). CDR1 and CDR2 (germline): SQVTM, ANQGSEA. The V gene lost 4 bases and the J gene lost 7 bases, with 17 bases spanning the gap. The CDR3 sequence is 14 residues long.

The sample holds many counts of this clonotype. The rearrangement joins TRBV28 to TRBJ2-7; weak D call: TRBD1 (7 bases). CDR1 and CDR2 (germline): MDHEN, SYDVKM. V gave up 6 bases and J gave up 0 bases, with 12 bases separating them. The CDR3 loop spans 14 amino acids. The CDR3 loop reads CASRGGQTSYEQYF. The CDR3 bases are TGTGCCAGCAGGGGGGGACAGACCTCCTACGAGCAGTACTTC.

Comments on this clonotype: This clone may be a read error of a much larger clone one base away. The chain links TRBV5-1 to TRBJ2-7, with D hard to call. The germline gives CDR1 SGHRS, CDR2 YFSETQ. V was clipped by 0 bases and J by 7 bases, with 8 bases between them. The CDR3 consists of 12 residues. The CDR3 is CASSLVDNEQYF. In DNA form, the CDR3 reads TGCGCCAGCAGCTTGGTCGACAATGAGCAGTACTTC.

This chain links TRBV10-2 with TRBJ2-4; D not certain. CDR3 length: 17 residues. V was clipped by 5 bases and J by 7 bases, with 24 bases between them. The germline V gene encodes CDR1 WSHSY and CDR2 SAAADI. Here the CDR3 DNA reads TGCGCCAGCAGTCCAAACTTCCGGGCCGCGGATCGGAACATTCAGTACTTC. This gives the protein CASSPNFRAADRNIQYF.

Many counts were recorded for this clonotype. This chain joins TRBV12-3 or TRBV12-4 and TRBJ1-1; weak D call: TRBD1 (5 bases). The CDR3 sequence is 16 residues long. The ends were cut back, 5 bases at V and 0 bases at J, with 16 bases in the middle. In DNA form, the CDR3 reads TGTGCCAGCAGTATTCAAGGGGTATCCCTGAACACTGAAGCTTTCTTT. Its protein product is CASSIQGVSLNTEAFF.

In this sample, this clonotype turned up many times. V is TRBV10-3 and J is TRBJ2-7; D possibly corresponds to TRBD2 (6 bases). Germline-derived CDR1 and CDR2 are ENHRY and SYGVKD. Between the trimmed V and J ends, which lost 4 bases and 0 bases, there was a span of 10 bases. The length of the CDR3 is 14 residues. CDR3 DNA sequence: TGTGCCATCAGTGCTGGGGGGAACTCCTACGAGCAGTACTTC. Protein sequence: CAISAGGNSYEQYF.

This clonotype was seen ten or more times. The chain combines TRBV5-1 with TRBJ1-4, with 8 nucleotides matching TRBD1. CDR3 length: 16 amino acids. Per the germline V gene, CDR1 is SGHRS and CDR2 is YFSETQ. With V trimmed by 4 bases and J by 0 bases, 5 bases remained unmatched. DNA for the CDR3: TGCGCCAGCAGCGTGCAGGGGGCCGCAACTAATGAAAAACTGTTTTTT. This encodes CASSVQGAATNEKLFF.

The gene calls are TRBV28 and TRBJ1-4; the D gene is possibly TRBD1 (6 bases). CDR1 is MDHEN and CDR2 is SYDVKM in the germline V gene. Trimming took off 5 bases at V and 7 bases at J, with 17 bases between the two ends. This CDR3 is 15 amino acids long. The CDR3 loop reads CASSLRGGAREKLFF. CDR3 sequence (DNA): TGTGCCAGCAGTCTACGGGGGGGGGCCCGTGAAAAACTGTTTTTT.